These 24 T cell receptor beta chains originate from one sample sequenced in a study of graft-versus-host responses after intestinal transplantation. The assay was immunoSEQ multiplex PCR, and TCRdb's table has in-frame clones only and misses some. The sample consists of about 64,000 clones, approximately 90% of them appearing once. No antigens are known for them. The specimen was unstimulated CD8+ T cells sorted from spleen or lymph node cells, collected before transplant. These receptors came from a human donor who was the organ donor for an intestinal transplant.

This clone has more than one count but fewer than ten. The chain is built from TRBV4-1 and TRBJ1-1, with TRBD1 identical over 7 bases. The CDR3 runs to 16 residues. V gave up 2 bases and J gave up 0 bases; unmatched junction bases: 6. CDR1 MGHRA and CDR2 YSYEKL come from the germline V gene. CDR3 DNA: TGCGCCAGCAGCCAAAGACAGGGAGAGTTGAACACTGAAGCTTTCTTT. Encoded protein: CASSQRQGELNTEAFF.

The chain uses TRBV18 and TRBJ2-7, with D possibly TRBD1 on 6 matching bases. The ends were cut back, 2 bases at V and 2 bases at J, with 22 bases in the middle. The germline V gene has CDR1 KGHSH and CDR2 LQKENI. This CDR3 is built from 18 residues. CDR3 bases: TGTGCCAGCTCACCAGTGAACAGGGAGTCCGCCGTACCCTACGAGCAGTACTTC. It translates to CASSPVNRESAVPYEQYF.

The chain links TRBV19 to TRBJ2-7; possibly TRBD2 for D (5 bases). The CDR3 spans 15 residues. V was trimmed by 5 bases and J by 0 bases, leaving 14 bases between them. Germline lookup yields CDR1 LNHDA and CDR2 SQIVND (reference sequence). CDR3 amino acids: CASSGSLGVSYEQYF. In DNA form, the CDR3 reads TGTGCCAGTAGTGGGAGTCTCGGGGTCTCCTACGAGCAGTACTTC.

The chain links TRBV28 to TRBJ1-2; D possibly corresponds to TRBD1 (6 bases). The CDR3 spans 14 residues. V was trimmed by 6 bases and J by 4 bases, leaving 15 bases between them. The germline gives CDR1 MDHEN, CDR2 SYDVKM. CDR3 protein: CASRLHGQLYGYTF. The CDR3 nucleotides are TGTGCCAGCAGATTGCACGGACAGCTCTATGGCTACACCTTC.

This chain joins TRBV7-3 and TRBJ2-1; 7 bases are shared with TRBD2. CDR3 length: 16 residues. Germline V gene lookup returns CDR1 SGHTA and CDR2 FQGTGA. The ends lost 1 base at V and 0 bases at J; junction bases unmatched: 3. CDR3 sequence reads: CASSLNGGVSYNEQFF. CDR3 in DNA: TGTGCCAGCAGCTTAAATGGGGGGGTCTCCTACAATGAGCAGTTCTTC. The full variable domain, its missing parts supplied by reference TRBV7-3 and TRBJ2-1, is GAGVSQTPSNKVTEKGKYVELRCDPISGHTALYWYRQSLGQGPEFLIYFQGTGAADDSGLPNDRFFAVRPEGSVSTLKIQRTERGDSAVYLCASSLNGGVSYNEQFFGPGTRLTVL.

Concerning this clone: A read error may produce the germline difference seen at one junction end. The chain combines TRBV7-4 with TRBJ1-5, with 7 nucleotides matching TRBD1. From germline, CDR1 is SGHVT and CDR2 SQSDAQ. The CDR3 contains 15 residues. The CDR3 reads CASNLFDRGNQPQHF. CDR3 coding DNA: TGTGCCAGCAACTTATTCGACAGGGGCAATCAGCCCCAGCATTTT.

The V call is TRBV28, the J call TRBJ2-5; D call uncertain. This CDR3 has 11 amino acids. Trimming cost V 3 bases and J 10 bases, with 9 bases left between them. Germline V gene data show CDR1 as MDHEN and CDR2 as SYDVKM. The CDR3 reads CASSFSSGQYF. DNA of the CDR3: TGTGCCAGCAGTTTCTCGAGTGGCCAGTACTTC.

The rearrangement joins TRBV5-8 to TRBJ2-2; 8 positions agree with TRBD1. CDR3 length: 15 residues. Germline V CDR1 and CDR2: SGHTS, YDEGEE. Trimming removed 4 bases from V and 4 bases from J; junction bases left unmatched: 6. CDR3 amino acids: CASSVTGATTGELFF. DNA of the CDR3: TGTGCCAGCAGCGTGACAGGGGCGACCACCGGGGAGCTGTTTTTT. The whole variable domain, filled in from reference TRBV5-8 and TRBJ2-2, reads EAGVTQSPTHLIKTRGQQATLRCSPISGHTSVYWYQQALGLGLQFLLWYDEGEERNRGNFPPRFSGRQFPNYSSELNVNALELEDSALYLCASSVTGATTGELFFGEGSRLTVL.

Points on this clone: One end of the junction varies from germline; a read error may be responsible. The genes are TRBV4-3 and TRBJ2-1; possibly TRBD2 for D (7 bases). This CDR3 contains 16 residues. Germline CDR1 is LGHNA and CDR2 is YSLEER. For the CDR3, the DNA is TGCGCCAGCAGCCTTCTGACGGGGGGCTCCGACAATGAGCAGTTCTTC. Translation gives CASSLLTGGSDNEQFF.

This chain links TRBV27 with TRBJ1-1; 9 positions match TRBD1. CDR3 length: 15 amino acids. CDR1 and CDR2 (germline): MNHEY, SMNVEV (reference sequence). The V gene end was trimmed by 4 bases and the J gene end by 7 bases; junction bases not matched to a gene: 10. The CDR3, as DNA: TGTGCCAGCAGTTCGCCTCGGACAGGGGAGGTTGAAGCTTTCTTT. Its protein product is CASSSPRTGEVEAFF.

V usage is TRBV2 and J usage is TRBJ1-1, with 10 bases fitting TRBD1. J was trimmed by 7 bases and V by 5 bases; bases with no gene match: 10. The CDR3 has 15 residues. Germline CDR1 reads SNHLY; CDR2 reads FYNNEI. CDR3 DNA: TGTGCCAGCAGTAACCCGACAGGGGGCAGCCGTGAAGCTTTCTTT. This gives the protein CASSNPTGGSREAFF.

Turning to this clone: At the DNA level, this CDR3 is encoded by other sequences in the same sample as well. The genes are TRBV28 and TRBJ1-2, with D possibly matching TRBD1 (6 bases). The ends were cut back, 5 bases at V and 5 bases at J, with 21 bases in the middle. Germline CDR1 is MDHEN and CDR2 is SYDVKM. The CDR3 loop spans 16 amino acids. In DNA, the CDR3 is TGTGCCAGCAGTCTCGACGAACAGGGTCTAGGTTATGGCTACACCTTC. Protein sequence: CASSLDEQGLGYGYTF.

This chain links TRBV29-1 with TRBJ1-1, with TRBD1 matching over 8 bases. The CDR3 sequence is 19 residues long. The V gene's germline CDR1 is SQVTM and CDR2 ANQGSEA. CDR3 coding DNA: TGCTCCGTTGTGGACAGGGAATCCTATCAGGCTCCTATGAACACTGAAGCTTTCTTT. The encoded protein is CSVVDRESYQAPMNTEAFF.

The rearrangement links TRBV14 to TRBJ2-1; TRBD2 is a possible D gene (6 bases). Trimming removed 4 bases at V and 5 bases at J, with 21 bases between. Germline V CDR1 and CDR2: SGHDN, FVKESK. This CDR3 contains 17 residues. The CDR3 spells CASSRQFLGTANNEQFF. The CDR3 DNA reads TGTGCCAGCAGCCGACAATTTCTCGGGACTGCAAACAATGAGCAGTTCTTC.

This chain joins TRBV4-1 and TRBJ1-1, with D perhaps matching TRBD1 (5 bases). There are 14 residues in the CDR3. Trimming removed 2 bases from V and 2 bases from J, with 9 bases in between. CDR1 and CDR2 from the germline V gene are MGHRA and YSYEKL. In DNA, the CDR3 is TGCGCCAGCAGCCAATGGGGCCTTAACACTGAAGCTTTCTTT. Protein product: CASSQWGLNTEAFF.

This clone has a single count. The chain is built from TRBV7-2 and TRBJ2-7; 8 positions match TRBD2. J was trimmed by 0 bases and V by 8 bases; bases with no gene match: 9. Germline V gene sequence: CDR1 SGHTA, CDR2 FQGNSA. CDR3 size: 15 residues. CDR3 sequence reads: CASSFRRGDSYEQYF. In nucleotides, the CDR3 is TGTGCCAGCTCCTTCCGGCGGGGGGACTCCTACGAGCAGTACTTC.

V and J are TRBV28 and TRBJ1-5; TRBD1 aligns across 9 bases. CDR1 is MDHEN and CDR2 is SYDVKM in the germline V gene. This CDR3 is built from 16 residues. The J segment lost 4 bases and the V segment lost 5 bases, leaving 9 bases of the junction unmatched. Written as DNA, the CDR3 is TGTGCCAGCAGTCCTACTCGGGACAGGGTAAATCAGCCCCAGCATTTT. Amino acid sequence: CASSPTRDRVNQPQHF.

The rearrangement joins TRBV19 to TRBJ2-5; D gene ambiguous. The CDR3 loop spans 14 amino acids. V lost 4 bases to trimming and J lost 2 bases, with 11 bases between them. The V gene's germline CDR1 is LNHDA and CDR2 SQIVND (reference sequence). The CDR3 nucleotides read TGTGCCAGTAGTAGCGTGACGGAGCAAGAGACCCAGTACTTC. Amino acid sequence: CASSSVTEQETQYF.

The CDR3 spells CASSGAGGSGANVLTF. CDR3 coding DNA: TGTGCCAGCAGTGGAGCAGGGGGCTCTGGGGCCAACGTCCTGACTTTC. The chain recombines TRBV6-1 with TRBJ2-6, with 7 nucleotides matching TRBD1. V lost 4 bases, J lost 0 bases, and 3 bases stayed unmatched. The germline V gene encodes CDR1 MNHNS and CDR2 SASEGT. This CDR3 region has 16 residues.

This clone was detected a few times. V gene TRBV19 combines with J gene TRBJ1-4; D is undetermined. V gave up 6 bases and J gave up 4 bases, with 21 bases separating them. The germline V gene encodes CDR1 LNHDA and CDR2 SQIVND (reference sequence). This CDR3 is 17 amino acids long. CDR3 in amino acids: CASRLAASETHNEKLFF. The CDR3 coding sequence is TGTGCCAGTAGGCTCGCGGCCAGCGAAACCCATAATGAAAAACTGTTTTTT.

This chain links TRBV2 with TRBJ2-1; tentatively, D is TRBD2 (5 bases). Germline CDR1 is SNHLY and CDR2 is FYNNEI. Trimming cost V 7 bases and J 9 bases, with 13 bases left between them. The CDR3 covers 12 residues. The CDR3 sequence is CASNRGGGEQFF. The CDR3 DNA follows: TGTGCCAGCAACCGAGGCGGAGGTGAGCAGTTCTTC.

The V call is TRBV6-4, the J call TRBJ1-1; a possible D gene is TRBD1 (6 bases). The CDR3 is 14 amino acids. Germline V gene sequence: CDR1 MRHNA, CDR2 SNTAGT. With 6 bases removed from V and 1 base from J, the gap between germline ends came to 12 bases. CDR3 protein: CASSAGTTNTEAFF. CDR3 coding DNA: TGTGCCAGCAGCGCCGGGACAACGAACACTGAAGCTTTCTTT.

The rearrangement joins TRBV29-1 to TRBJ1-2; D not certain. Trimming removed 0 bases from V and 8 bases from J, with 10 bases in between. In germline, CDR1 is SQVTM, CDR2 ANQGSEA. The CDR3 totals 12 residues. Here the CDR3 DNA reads TGCAGCGTTGAAGATCCAAGGGAGGGCTACACCTTC. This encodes CSVEDPREGYTF.

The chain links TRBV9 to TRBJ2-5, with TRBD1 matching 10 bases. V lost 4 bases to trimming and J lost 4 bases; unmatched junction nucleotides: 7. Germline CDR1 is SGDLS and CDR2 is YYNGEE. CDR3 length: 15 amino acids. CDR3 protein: CASSPHRDRGETQYF. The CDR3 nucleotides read TGTGCCAGCAGCCCCCACCGGGACAGGGGAGAGACCCAGTACTTC.